Shown below are 19 T cell receptor beta chains from a single sample sequenced in a study of blood T cell repertoires in COVID-19. This table comes from immunoSEQ multiplex PCR, and its TCRdb copy is limited to in-frame clones, with some not included. The sample includes approximately 240,000 clones, 86% of them seen just once. Input material: PBMCs or T cells enriched from blood (not recorded which). These receptors were obtained from a woman aged 45-65 years in a cohort exposed to, infected with or recovered from COVID-19 (not recorded which).

The chain joins TRBV5-6 to TRBJ2-7; a possible D gene is TRBD1 (5 bases). Germline lookup yields CDR1 SGHDT and CDR2 YYEEEE. V lost 3 bases to trimming and J lost 4 bases, with 20 bases between them. The CDR3 has 16 residues. CDR3 nucleotide sequence: TGTGCCAGCAGCTGGCGGACACCCTCGTTAGTGTACGAGCAGTACTTC. The encoded protein is CASSWRTPSLVYEQYF.

This clone was observed a handful of times. The chain recombines TRBV27 with TRBJ1-6, with 8 nucleotides matching TRBD1. CDR1 and CDR2 (germline): MNHEY, SMNVEV (reference sequence). The ends lost 6 bases at V and 10 bases at J; junction bases unmatched: 14. The CDR3 runs to 16 residues. The CDR3 spells CASRPQGGRGLSPLHF. CDR3 DNA: TGTGCCAGCAGGCCTCAAGGAGGCAGGGGGCTATCACCCCTCCACTTT.

This clone was counted between two and nine times. As DNA, the CDR3 is TGTGCCAGCAGCCAAGCAGGGATAGAGACCCAGTACTTC. It yields the protein CASSQAGIETQYF. The chain links TRBV3-1 (or the pseudogene TRBV3-2) to TRBJ2-5; perhaps TRBD1 as D (5 bases). This CDR3 contains 13 residues. Per germline, CDR1 LGHDT and CDR2 YNNKEL (reference sequence). V lost 1 base and J 4 bases, leaving 7 bases between the germline ends.

There are a few counts of this clone. V is TRBV10-3 and J is TRBJ1-4; D is uncertain. This CDR3 contains 14 residues. The V and J ends lost 0 bases and 6 bases respectively, with 8 bases between them. Germline V gene lookup returns CDR1 ENHRY and CDR2 SYGVKD. The CDR3, as DNA: TGTGCCATCAGTGAGTCCGCGGTGGATGAAAAACTGTTTTTT. This codes for CAISESAVDEKLFF.

The chain carries TRBV19 and TRBJ2-5; no clear D. V lost 7 bases and J lost 1, with 10 bases in between. Germline CDR1 and CDR2: LNHDA and SQIVND (reference sequence). This CDR3 is 13 amino acids long. This CDR3 reads CASNPLGQETQYF. The DNA of the CDR3 is TGTGCCAGTAACCCTCTAGGCCAAGAGACCCAGTACTTC.

In its sample, this clone was seen many times. V and J are TRBV4-1 and TRBJ2-6, with D unclear. Trimming stripped 1 base from V and 0 bases from J, with 10 bases between. The CDR3 sequence is 17 residues long. Germline V gene lookup returns CDR1 MGHRA and CDR2 YSYEKL. This chain's CDR3 is CASSQASTISGANVLTF. The CDR3 DNA follows: TGCGCCAGCAGCCAAGCGAGTACGATCTCTGGGGCCAACGTCCTGACTTTC.

The V call is TRBV6-5, the J call TRBJ1-2, with D possibly matching TRBD1 (6 bases). The V gene lost 7 bases and the J gene lost 13 bases, with 22 bases spanning the gap. Germline values: CDR1 MNHEY, CDR2 SVGAGI. The CDR3 consists of 13 residues. Written as DNA, the CDR3 is TGTGCCAGCATTGGGGGGGGAGGGGGTCCGTCCACCTTC. Protein: CASIGGGGGPSTF.

The chain is built from TRBV29-1 and TRBJ1-4; D gene uncertain. The CDR3 totals 14 residues. Germline assignment: CDR1 SQVTM and CDR2 ANQGSEA. The V end was cut by 4 bases, the J end by 0 bases, with 9 bases between. The CDR3 DNA follows: TGCAGCGTTGGCGGCGGAACAACTAATGAAAAACTGTTTTTT. As protein: CSVGGGTTNEKLFF.

The chain links TRBV29-1 to TRBJ1-2; 11 bases are a match to TRBD1. The CDR3 sequence is 14 residues long. Germline-derived CDR1 and CDR2 are SQVTM and ANQGSEA. V shed 7 bases, J shed 2 bases, and the junction held 6 bases outside the gene matches. CDR3 residues: CSAWDRGINYGYTF. The CDR3 nucleotides read TGCAGCGCGTGGGACAGGGGGATCAACTATGGCTACACCTTC.

The rearrangement joins TRBV7-7 to TRBJ2-7; no firm D call. Germline V gene data show CDR1 as SSHAT and CDR2 as FNYEAQ (reference sequence). The CDR3 contains 12 residues. CDR3 protein: CASSAGSYEQYF. The CDR3 DNA reads TGTGCTAGCTCTGCCGGCTCCTACGAGCAGTACTTC. The whole variable domain, remainder taken from reference TRBV7-7 and TRBJ2-7, is GAGVSQSPRYKVTKRGQDVTLRCDPISSHATLYWYQQALGQGPEFLTYFNYEAQPDKSGLPSDRFSAERPEGSISTLTIQRTEQRDSAMYRCASSAGSYEQYFGPGTRLTVT.

The CDR3 sequence is CATSEGSGTYEQYF. DNA for the CDR3: TGTGCCACCAGTGAGGGGTCCGGGACCTACGAGCAGTACTTC. The J gene is TRBJ2-7, the V gene TRBV24-1, with D maybe TRBD2 (5 bases). V was shortened by 4 bases and J by 2 bases, with 11 bases between the two germline ends. The germline gives CDR1 KGHDR, CDR2 SFDVKD. This CDR3 is built from 14 residues.

This clone was detected once. The J gene is TRBJ1-4, the V gene TRBV9, with D unresolved. The V gene lost 3 bases and the J gene lost 6 bases, with 18 bases spanning the gap. Germline CDR1 is SGDLS and CDR2 is YYNGEE. There are 16 residues in the CDR3. In DNA form, the CDR3 reads TGTGCCAGCAGCGGAGCCCGAGGGTTGGCATATGAAAAACTGTTTTTT. Its translation is CASSGARGLAYEKLFF.

This chain uses TRBV5-1 with TRBJ1-2, with no clear D. V was trimmed by 4 bases and J by 5 bases, leaving 15 bases between them. The CDR3 has 14 residues. Germline values: CDR1 SGHRS, CDR2 YFSETQ. The CDR3 bases are TGCGCCAGCAGCCGGGAGGGAGGGCAATATGGCTACACCTTC. Its translation is CASSREGGQYGYTF.

The chain joins TRBV4-3 to TRBJ2-5, with TRBD2 identical over 8 bases. Trimming at V came to 6 bases and at J to 4 bases, leaving 10 bases not matched to a gene. CDR3 length equals 15 residues. Germline values: CDR1 LGHNA, CDR2 YSLEER. The chain's CDR3 is CASSKGLVAGETQYF. CDR3 DNA sequence: TGCGCCAGCAGTAAGGGACTAGTGGCAGGAGAGACCCAGTACTTC.

V and J are TRBV10-3 and TRBJ2-3, with 8 bases that match TRBD1. The germline gives CDR1 ENHRY, CDR2 SYGVKD. Germline trimming cut 6 bases from V and 0 bases from J; bases unmatched to any gene: 5. This CDR3 is built from 15 residues. The CDR3, as DNA: TGTGCCATCAGACGGACAGGGAATAGCACAGATACGCAGTATTTT. Amino acids: CAIRRTGNSTDTQYF.

This clone was observed once. The chain is built from TRBV6-2 or TRBV6-3 and TRBJ1-5; 8 bases agree with TRBD1. Germline V gene sequence: CDR1 MNHEY, CDR2 SVGEGT. The CDR3 consists of 17 residues. V shed 6 bases, J shed 4 bases, and the junction held 14 bases outside the gene matches. The DNA for the CDR3 is TGTGCCAGCAGCACCCGACCCGGGACAGGCGGTAATCAGCCCCAGCATTTT. Protein sequence: CASSTRPGTGGNQPQHF.

The V gene is TRBV10-3, the J gene TRBJ1-1; D is perhaps TRBD1 (6 bases). The germline gives CDR1 ENHRY, CDR2 SYGVKD. This CDR3 region has 14 residues. With 2 bases removed from V and 1 base from J, the gap between germline ends came to 8 bases. The DNA of the CDR3 is TGTGCCATCAGTGAGCCGGACAGGAACACTGAAGCTTTCTTT. Translating it yields CAISEPDRNTEAFF.

Only one count was recorded for this clone. The chain uses TRBV20-1 and TRBJ2-5, with TRBD2 matching 16 bases. The CDR3 is 16 amino acids. V lost 3 bases, J lost 4 bases, and 5 bases stayed unmatched. Germline-derived CDR1 and CDR2 are DFQATT and SNEGSKA (reference sequence). CDR3: CSASGTSGGAGETQYF. The CDR3 DNA reads TGCAGTGCTAGTGGGACTAGCGGGGGGGCCGGAGAGACCCAGTACTTC.

The chain is built from TRBV15 and TRBJ1-2; D is unresolved. Germline-derived CDR1 and CDR2 are LNHNV and YYDKDF (reference sequence). The CDR3 has 13 residues. Trimming stripped 0 bases from V and 9 bases from J, with 11 bases between. The CDR3 nucleotides are TGTGCCACCAGCAGAGATCCCTCCGGGAGCTACACCTTC. Protein sequence: CATSRDPSGSYTF.